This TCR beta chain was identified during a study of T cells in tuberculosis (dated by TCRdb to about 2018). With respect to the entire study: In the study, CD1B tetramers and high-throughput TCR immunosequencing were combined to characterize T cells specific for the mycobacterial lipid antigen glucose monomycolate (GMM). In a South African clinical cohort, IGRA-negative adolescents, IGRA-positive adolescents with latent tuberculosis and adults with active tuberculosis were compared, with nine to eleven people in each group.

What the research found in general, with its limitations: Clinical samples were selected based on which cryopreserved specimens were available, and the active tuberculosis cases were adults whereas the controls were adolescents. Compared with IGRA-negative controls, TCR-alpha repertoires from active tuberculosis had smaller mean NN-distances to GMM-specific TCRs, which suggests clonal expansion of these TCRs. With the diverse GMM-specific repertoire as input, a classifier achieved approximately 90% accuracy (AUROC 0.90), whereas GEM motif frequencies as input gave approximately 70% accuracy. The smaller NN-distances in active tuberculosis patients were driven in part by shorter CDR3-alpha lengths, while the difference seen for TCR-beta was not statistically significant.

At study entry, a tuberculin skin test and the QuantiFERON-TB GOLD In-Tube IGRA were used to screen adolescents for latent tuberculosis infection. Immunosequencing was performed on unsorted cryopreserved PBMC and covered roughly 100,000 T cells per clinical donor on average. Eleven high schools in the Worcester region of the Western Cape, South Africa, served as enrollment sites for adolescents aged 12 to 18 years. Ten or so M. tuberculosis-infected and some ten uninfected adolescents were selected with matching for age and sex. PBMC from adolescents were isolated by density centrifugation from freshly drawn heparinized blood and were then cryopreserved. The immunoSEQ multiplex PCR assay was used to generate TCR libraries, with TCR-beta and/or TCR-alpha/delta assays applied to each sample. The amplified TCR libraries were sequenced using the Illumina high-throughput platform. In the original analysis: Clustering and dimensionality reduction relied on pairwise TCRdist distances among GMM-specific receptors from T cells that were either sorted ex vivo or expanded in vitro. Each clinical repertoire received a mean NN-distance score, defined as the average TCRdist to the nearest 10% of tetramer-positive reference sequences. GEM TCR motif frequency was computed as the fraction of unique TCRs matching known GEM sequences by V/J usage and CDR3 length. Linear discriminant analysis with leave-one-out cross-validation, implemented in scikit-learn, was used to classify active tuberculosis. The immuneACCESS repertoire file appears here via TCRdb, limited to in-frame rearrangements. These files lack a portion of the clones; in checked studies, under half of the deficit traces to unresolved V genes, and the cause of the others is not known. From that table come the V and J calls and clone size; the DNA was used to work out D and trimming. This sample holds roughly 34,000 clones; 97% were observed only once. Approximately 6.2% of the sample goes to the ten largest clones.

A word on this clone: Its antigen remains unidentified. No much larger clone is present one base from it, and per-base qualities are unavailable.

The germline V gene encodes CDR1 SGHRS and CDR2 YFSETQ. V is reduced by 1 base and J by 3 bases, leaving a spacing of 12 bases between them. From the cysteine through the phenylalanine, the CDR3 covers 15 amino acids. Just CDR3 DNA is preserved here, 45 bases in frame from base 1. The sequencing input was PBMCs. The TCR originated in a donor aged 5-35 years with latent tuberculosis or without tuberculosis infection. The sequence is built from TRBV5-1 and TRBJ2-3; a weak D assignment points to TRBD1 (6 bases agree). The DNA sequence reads TGCGCCAGCAGCTTGAGGTCAGGGGAGACAGATACGCAGTATTTT. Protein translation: CASSLRSGETDTQYF.